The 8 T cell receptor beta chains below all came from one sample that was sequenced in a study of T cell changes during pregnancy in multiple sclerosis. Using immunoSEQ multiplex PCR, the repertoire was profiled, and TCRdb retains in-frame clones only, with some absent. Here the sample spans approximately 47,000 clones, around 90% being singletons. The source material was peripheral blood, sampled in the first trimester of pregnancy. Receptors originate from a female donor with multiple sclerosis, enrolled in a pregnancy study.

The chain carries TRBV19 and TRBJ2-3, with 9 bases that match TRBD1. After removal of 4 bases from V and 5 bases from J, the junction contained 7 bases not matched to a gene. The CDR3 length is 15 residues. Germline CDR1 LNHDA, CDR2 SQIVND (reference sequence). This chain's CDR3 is CASSTPGQGGDTQYF. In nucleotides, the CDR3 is TGTGCCAGTAGTACTCCGGGACAGGGAGGAGATACGCAGTATTTT.

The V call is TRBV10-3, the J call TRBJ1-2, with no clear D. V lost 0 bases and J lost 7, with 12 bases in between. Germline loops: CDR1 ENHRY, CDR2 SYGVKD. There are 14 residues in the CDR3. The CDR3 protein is CAISESRGTSGYTF. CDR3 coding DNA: TGTGCCATCAGTGAGTCCAGAGGCACTAGTGGCTACACCTTC.

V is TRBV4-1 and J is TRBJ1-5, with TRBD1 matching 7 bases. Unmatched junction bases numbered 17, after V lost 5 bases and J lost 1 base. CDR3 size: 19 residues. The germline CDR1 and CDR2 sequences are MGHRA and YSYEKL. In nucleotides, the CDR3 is TGCGCCAGCAGCTTTCGGTTCCAGGGGGGCGGGGGGAGCAATCAGCCCCAGCATTTT. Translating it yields CASSFRFQGGGGSNQPQHF.

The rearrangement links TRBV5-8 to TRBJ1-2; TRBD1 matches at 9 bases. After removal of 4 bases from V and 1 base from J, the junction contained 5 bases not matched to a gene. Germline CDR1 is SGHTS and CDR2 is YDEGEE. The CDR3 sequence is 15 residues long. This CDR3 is CASSGGTGLNYGYTF. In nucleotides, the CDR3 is TGTGCCAGCAGCGGTGGGACAGGGCTTAACTATGGCTACACCTTC. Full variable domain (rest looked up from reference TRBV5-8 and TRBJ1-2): EAGVTQSPTHLIKTRGQQATLRCSPISGHTSVYWYQQALGLGLQFLLWYDEGEERNRGNFPPRFSGRQFPNYSSELNVNALELEDSALYLCASSGGTGLNYGYTFGSGTRLTVV.

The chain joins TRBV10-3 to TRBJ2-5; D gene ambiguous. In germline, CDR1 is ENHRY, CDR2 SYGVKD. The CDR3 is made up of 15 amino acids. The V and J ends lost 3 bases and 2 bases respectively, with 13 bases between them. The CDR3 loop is CAISDWQAQQETQYF. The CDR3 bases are TGTGCCATCAGTGATTGGCAGGCCCAACAAGAGACCCAGTACTTC.

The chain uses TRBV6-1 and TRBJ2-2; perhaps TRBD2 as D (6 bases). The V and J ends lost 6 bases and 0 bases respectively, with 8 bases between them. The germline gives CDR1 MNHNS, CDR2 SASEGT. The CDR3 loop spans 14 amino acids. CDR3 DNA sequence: TGTGCCAGCAGCCCGGGGGCGAACACCGGGGAGCTGTTTTTT. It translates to CASSPGANTGELFF.

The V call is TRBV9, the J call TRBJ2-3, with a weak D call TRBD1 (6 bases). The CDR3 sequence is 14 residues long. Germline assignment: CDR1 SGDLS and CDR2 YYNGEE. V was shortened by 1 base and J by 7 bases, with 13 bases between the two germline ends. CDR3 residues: CASSVTSTGYTQYF. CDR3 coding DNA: TGTGCCAGCAGCGTAACCTCGACAGGATATACGCAGTATTTT.

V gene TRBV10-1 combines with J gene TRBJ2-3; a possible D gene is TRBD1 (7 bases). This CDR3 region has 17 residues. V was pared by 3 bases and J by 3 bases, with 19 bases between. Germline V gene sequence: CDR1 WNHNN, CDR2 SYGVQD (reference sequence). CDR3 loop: CASSDRPQGRLTDTQYF. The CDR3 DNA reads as TGCGCCAGCAGTGATAGGCCACAGGGGAGGTTGACAGATACGCAGTATTTT.